Below, 18 T cell receptor beta chains from the same sample are listed, as sequenced in a study of cytomegalovirus exposure and HLA in healthy donors. PCR used 60 Vbeta primers and 13 Jbeta primers. Profiling relied on immunoSEQ multiplex PCR, and the TCRdb table lists in-frame clones only, not all of them. The sample carries more than 150,000 clones, roughly 84% recorded once. The sequenced sample was PBMCs. The receptors shown here come from a boy younger than 10 in good health and CMV-seronegative.

The chain has TRBV7-9 and TRBJ2-3; 10 positions agree with TRBD1. From germline, CDR1 is SEHNR and CDR2 FQNEAQ (reference sequence). The V gene end was trimmed by 5 bases and the J gene end by 12 bases; junction bases not matched to a gene: 5. This CDR3 is 12 amino acids long. The chain's CDR3 is CASSQGTGDQYF. The CDR3 DNA reads as TGTGCCAGCAGCCAAGGGACAGGGGATCAGTATTTT.

The rearrangement uses TRBV2 and TRBJ1-2; 7 bases map to TRBD1. The CDR3 is 15 amino acids. CDR1 and CDR2 from the germline V gene are SNHLY and FYNNEI. With 8 bases clipped from V and 4 bases from J, the junction kept 13 bases outside the gene matches. The CDR3 region has the DNA TGTGCCAGCGAAGCCACAGGGGACGGGGTCTATGGCTACACCTTC. It encodes CASEATGDGVYGYTF.

The V call is TRBV18, the J call TRBJ2-7, with D tentatively TRBD2 (6 bases). Germline V gene lookup returns CDR1 KGHSH and CDR2 LQKENI. V lost 0 bases, J lost 2 bases, and 26 bases lay in between. This CDR3 has 20 amino acids. The CDR3 sequence: CASSPPQYSRDSQFTYEQYF. The CDR3 DNA reads TGTGCCAGCTCACCACCGCAATACTCAAGGGACTCGCAGTTCACCTACGAGCAGTACTTC.

The count of this clone is one. The CDR3 loop is CASTTGTTSTDTQYF. The CDR3 DNA reads TGTGCCAGCACCACCGGGACTACATCCACAGATACGCAGTATTTT. The chain carries TRBV5-8 and TRBJ2-3; TRBD2 aligns across 7 bases. This CDR3 has 15 amino acids. Germline V gives CDR1 SGHTS, CDR2 YDEGEE. The junction had 9 bases not matched to a gene; V was cut back by 6 bases and J by 2 bases.

This clone was recorded only once. This chain uses TRBV15 with TRBJ1-3; D is uncertain. There are 14 residues in the CDR3. V lost 0 bases to trimming and J lost 0 bases, with 3 bases between them. Germline-derived CDR1 and CDR2 are LNHNV and YYDKDF (reference sequence). The CDR3 region is CATSRDSSGNTIYF. CDR3 bases: TGTGCCACCAGCAGAGACAGCTCTGGAAACACCATATATTTT.

V and J are TRBV5-1 and TRBJ2-5; 7 bases fit TRBD1. After removal of 4 bases from V and 3 bases from J, the junction contained 6 bases not matched to a gene. There are 14 residues in the CDR3. CDR1 SGHRS and CDR2 YFSETQ come from the germline V gene. The CDR3 sequence: CASSQYDREETQYF. As DNA, the CDR3 is TGCGCCAGCAGCCAATACGACAGGGAAGAGACCCAGTACTTC. The full variable domain, its missing parts supplied by reference TRBV5-1 and TRBJ2-5, is KAGVTQTPRYLIKTRGQQVTLSCSPISGHRSVSWYQQTPGQGLQFLFEYFSETQRNKGNFPGRFSGRQFSNSRSEMNVSTLELGDSALYLCASSQYDREETQYFGPGTRLLVL.

This clone was detected only a few times. The genes are TRBV19 and TRBJ1-4; 8 positions match TRBD1. The CDR3 contains 18 residues. The germline V gene has CDR1 LNHDA and CDR2 SQIVND (reference sequence). V lost 1 base, J lost 1 base, and 8 bases stayed unmatched. The CDR3 nucleotides read TGTGCCAGTAGTATAGGCGCAGGGGGCGAGATAACTAATGAAAAACTGTTTTTT. Its protein is CASSIGAGGEITNEKLFF.

The chain links TRBV2 to TRBJ2-7, with D possibly matching TRBD2 (5 bases). This CDR3 region has 12 residues. V lost 11 bases, J lost 2 bases, and 13 bases lay in between. CDR1 SNHLY and CDR2 FYNNEI come from the germline V gene. The CDR3 DNA sequence: TGTGCCGGGTCCGGGGTCCCCTACGAGCAGTACTTC. Protein sequence: CAGSGVPYEQYF.

In its sample, this clone was seen once. The chain combines TRBV5-1 with TRBJ2-3; TRBD1 aligns across 7 bases. The CDR3 length is 13 residues. J gave up 6 bases and V 4 bases, and 5 bases lay outside the gene matches. The germline V gene encodes CDR1 SGHRS and CDR2 YFSETQ. The CDR3 DNA is TGCGCCAGCAGCCTGACAGGGAGCGATACGCAGTATTTT. Its protein is CASSLTGSDTQYF.

J is TRBJ1-2 and V is TRBV27, with 10 bases that match TRBD1. The CDR3 is 15 amino acids. Germline CDR1 reads MNHEY; CDR2 reads SMNVEV (reference sequence). J gave up 6 bases and V 4 bases, and 8 bases lay outside the gene matches. The CDR3 DNA sequence: TGTGCCAGCAGTTCGGCGGCGGGACAGGGGAATGGCTACACCTTC. Protein product: CASSSAAGQGNGYTF.

The J gene is TRBJ2-7, the V gene TRBV2; 9 nucleotides align to TRBD1. Germline CDR1 and CDR2: SNHLY and FYNNEI. V shed 7 bases and J 5 bases; nucleotides not matched to a gene: 9. The length of the CDR3 is 14 residues. This CDR3 reads CASMTGTGFHEQYF. In DNA, the CDR3 is TGTGCCAGCATGACCGGGACAGGGTTCCACGAGCAGTACTTC.

CDR3 nucleotide sequence: TGTGCCATCAGTGAGCCAGATCAGCCCCAGCATTTT. It translates to CAISEPDQPQHF. The chain links TRBV10-3 to TRBJ1-5; D uncertain. CDR1 is ENHRY and CDR2 is SYGVKD in the germline V gene. This CDR3 spans 12 amino acids. V gave up 2 bases and J gave up 5 bases, with 4 bases separating them.

The chain has TRBV5-1 and TRBJ1-2; maybe TRBD1 (5 bases). CDR1 is SGHRS and CDR2 is YFSETQ in the germline V gene. Trimming took off 3 bases at V and 4 bases at J, with 13 bases between the two ends. The CDR3 sequence is 14 residues long. This CDR3 reads CASSSEGRIYGYTF. The CDR3 region has the DNA TGCGCCAGCAGCTCGGAGGGGCGAATCTATGGCTACACCTTC.

The chain recombines TRBV19 with TRBJ2-6; maybe TRBD2 (5 bases). The V gene's germline CDR1 is LNHDA and CDR2 SQIVND (reference sequence). The CDR3 spans 15 residues. The V and J ends lost 6 bases and 4 bases respectively, with 13 bases between them. CDR3 DNA: TGTGCCAGTAGCCTTAGGGAGTCCGGGGCCAACGTCCTGACTTTC. This gives the protein CASSLRESGANVLTF.

This chain connects TRBV19 to TRBJ2-7; TRBD1 aligns across 8 bases. Trimming took 1 base from V and 3 from J; bases not matched to a gene: 8. The CDR3 is 16 residues long. From germline, CDR1 is LNHDA and CDR2 SQIVND (reference sequence). CDR3 in amino acids: CASSIGPGQGDYEQYF. The CDR3 region has the DNA TGTGCCAGTAGTATAGGACCCGGACAGGGAGACTACGAGCAGTACTTC.

V is TRBV5-1 and J is TRBJ2-7, with 10 bases aligning to TRBD2. Losses at the gene ends were 3 bases for V and 0 bases for J; bases not matched to a gene: 6. The length of the CDR3 is 16 residues. Germline lookup yields CDR1 SGHRS and CDR2 YFSETQ. CDR3 amino acids: CASSSDGLAVSYEQYF. CDR3 DNA sequence: TGCGCCAGCAGCTCGGACGGACTAGCGGTCTCCTACGAGCAGTACTTC. Full variable domain (outside the CDR3, taken from reference TRBV5-1 and TRBJ2-7): KAGVTQTPRYLIKTRGQQVTLSCSPISGHRSVSWYQQTPGQGLQFLFEYFSETQRNKGNFPGRFSGRQFSNSRSEMNVSTLELGDSALYLCASSSDGLAVSYEQYFGPGTRLTVT.

The chain recombines TRBV5-5 with TRBJ1-5; maybe TRBD1 (6 bases). The CDR3 covers 15 residues. CDR1 and CDR2 from the germline V gene are SGHKS and YYEKEE (reference sequence). Trimming pared 3 bases from V and 3 bases from J, leaving 13 bases between. CDR3 DNA: TGTGCCAGCAGCTATGATGGACAGATCAATCAGCCCCAGCATTTT. The encoded protein is CASSYDGQINQPQHF.

The chain combines TRBV6-5 with TRBJ1-2, with TRBD1 matching over 7 bases. The V and J ends lost 7 bases and 8 bases, in that order; junction bases with no gene match: 10. The CDR3 totals 13 residues. Germline CDR1 is MNHEY and CDR2 is SVGAGI. This chain's CDR3 is CASTPAQGQGYTF. In DNA form, the CDR3 reads TGTGCCAGCACCCCGGCACAGGGGCAGGGCTACACCTTC.